This T cell receptor (beta chain) is drawn from a study of shared clonotypes between healthy human individuals. Sequencing was performed with immunoSEQ multiplex PCR; in TCRdb, only in-frame clones are kept and a portion is missing. In the table there are approximately 500,000 clones, about 75% of which are singletons. The CDR3 covers 13 residues. Looked up from germline, CDR1 is SEHNR and CDR2 is FQNEAQ (reference sequence). V was pared by 1 base and J by 4 bases, with 7 bases between. A note on this clone: Other DNA sequences in the sample encode the same CDR3.

The sample comprised PBMCs. This receptor was obtained from a woman aged 40 to 50 in good health. Some clones in this sample may be carry-over from other donors' samples. The chain has TRBV7-9 and TRBJ2-5, with D perhaps being TRBD1 or TRBD2 (5 bases each). The CDR3 protein is CASSLGGRETQYF. Written as DNA, the CDR3 is TGTGCCAGCAGCTTAGGGGGGAGAGAGACCCAGTACTTC.